This TCR beta chain was retrieved from a study of Tregs in tolerant kidney transplant recipients. Background on the study: The nonmyeloablative bone marrow transplants came from related graft donors, with transient mixed chimerism. General study results and limits: The small number of patients limits these findings pending further validation. Biological reproducibility was not directly addressed in this study. Changing PCR primers prevented nucleotide comparison between some patients' samples.

Remarks on this clone: Its antigen remains unidentified.

The CDR3 loop spans 16 amino acids. Trimming stripped 6 bases from V and 4 bases from J, with 23 bases between. Germline V gives CDR1 SGHRS, CDR2 YFSETQ. Sequenced by immunoSEQ multiplex PCR; TCRdb stores in-frame clones only, minus some. The sample carries about 110,000 clones, 90% recorded once. The chain is built from TRBV5-1 and TRBJ2-7; a weak D match, TRBD2 (6 bases). This clonotype originated in a human donor who received a combined kidney and bone marrow transplant. The sample was CD4+ T cells from blood, taken before the transplant. CDR3 nucleotide sequence: TGCGCCAGCACCTCAGATCCCGTTCCGGGGACTTACGAGCAGTACTTC. The encoded protein is CASTSDPVPGTYEQYF.